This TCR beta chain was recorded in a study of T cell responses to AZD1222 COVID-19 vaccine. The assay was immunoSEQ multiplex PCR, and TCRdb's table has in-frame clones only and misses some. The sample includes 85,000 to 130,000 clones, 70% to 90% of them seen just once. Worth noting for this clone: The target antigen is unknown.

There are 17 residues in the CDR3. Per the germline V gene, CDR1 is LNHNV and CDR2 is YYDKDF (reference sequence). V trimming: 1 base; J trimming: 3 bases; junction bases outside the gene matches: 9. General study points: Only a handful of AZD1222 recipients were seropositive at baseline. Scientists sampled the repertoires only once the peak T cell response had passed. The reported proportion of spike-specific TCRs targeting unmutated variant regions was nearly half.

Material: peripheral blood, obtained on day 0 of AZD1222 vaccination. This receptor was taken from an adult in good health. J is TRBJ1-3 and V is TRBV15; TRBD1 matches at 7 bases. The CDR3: CATSRVGGGGFGNTIYF. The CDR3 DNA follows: TGTGCCACCAGCAGAGTTGGAGGAGGGGGCTTTGGAAACACCATATATTTT.